Presented here are 10 T cell receptor beta chains from one specimen sequenced in a study of control samples from healthy donors and cancer patients. Only in-frame clones appear in the TCRdb table, and some are missing; sequencing was by immunoSEQ multiplex PCR. Counted here are tens of thousands of clones, 91% occurring once; the ten biggest clones make up roughly a fifth. Sequenced sample: PBMCs. These receptors were obtained from a woman in her thirties or forties with head and neck cancer.

The CDR3 region has the DNA TGTGCCTGGAGTGAACAGGGACCCACTGAAGCTTTCTTT. This encodes CAWSEQGPTEAFF. V is TRBV30 and J is TRBJ1-1; weak D call: TRBD1 (6 bases). The V end lost 1 base, the J end lost 4 bases, and 10 bases lay between the germline ends. Germline V CDR1 and CDR2: GTSNPN, SVGIG (reference sequence). The CDR3 spans 13 residues.

J is TRBJ2-7 and V is TRBV5-5, with 9 bases matching TRBD1. The germline V gene encodes CDR1 SGHKS and CDR2 YYEKEE (reference sequence). J was trimmed by 9 bases and V by 0 bases; bases with no gene match: 10. The CDR3 is made up of 15 amino acids. The DNA of the CDR3 is TGTGCCAGCAGCTTGGTAGGGACAGGGAGGTCGGTGCAGTACTTC. It is translated as CASSLVGTGRSVQYF. Combining the CDR3 with reference TRBV5-5 and TRBJ2-7 gives the whole variable domain DAGVTQSPTHLIKTRGQQVTLRCSPISGHKSVSWYQQVLGQGPQFIFQYYEKEERGRGNFPDRFSARQFPNYSSELNVNALLLGDSALYLCASSLVGTGRSVQYFGPGTRLTVT.

CDR3 DNA sequence: TGCGCCAGCAGCCATGTGACAGGGGGAGGTACTGAAGCTTTCTTT. Its protein is CASSHVTGGGTEAFF. V usage is TRBV4-1 and J usage is TRBJ1-1; 9 nucleotides align to TRBD1. Trimming cost V 3 bases and J 5 bases; bases outside gene matches: 7. CDR1 is MGHRA and CDR2 is YSYEKL in the germline V gene. This CDR3 region has 15 residues.

The chain uses TRBV7-7 and TRBJ2-7, with D possibly matching TRBD2 (6 bases). Germline-derived CDR1 and CDR2 are SSHAT and FNYEAQ (reference sequence). The V end was cut by 1 base, the J end by 3 bases, with 13 bases between. The CDR3 totals 15 residues. This CDR3 reads CASSLGTGLNYEQYF. The CDR3 DNA sequence: TGTGCCAGCAGCTTAGGCACTGGACTAAACTACGAGCAGTACTTC.

The chain uses TRBV6-1 and TRBJ2-3; D not resolved. Germline CDR1 and CDR2: MNHNS and SASEGT. CDR3 length: 16 amino acids. The V and J ends lost 2 bases and 0 bases respectively, with 12 bases between them. CDR3 DNA sequence: TGTGCCAGCAGTGAATATGTGACTCCTAGCACAGATACGCAGTATTTT. This codes for CASSEYVTPSTDTQYF.

This clone was recorded once. CDR3 nucleotide sequence: TGTGCCAGCAGCTTTGACGCCAACACTGAAGCTTTCTTT. It codes for CASSFDANTEAFF. J is TRBJ1-1 and V is TRBV7-9; D gene uncertain. The V and J ends lost 3 bases and 2 bases respectively, with 7 bases between them. CDR1 and CDR2 from the germline V gene are SEHNR and FQNEAQ (reference sequence). This CDR3 contains 13 residues.

This rearrangement joins TRBV9 to TRBJ2-3, with D perhaps TRBD2 (6 bases). The CDR3 runs 15 residues. The germline V and J ends were trimmed by 4 bases and 8 bases, with 20 bases remaining between them. CDR1 SGDLS and CDR2 YYNGEE come from the germline V gene. Here the CDR3 reads CASSPFPIAGSTQYF. In DNA form, the CDR3 reads TGTGCCAGCAGCCCTTTCCCAATCGCGGGGAGTACGCAGTATTTT.

The chain employs TRBV3-1 (or the pseudogene TRBV3-2) and TRBJ2-7; possibly TRBD1 for D (6 bases). The CDR3 consists of 16 residues. V was pared by 2 bases and J by 0 bases, with 14 bases between. In germline, CDR1 is LGHDT, CDR2 YNNKEL (reference sequence). DNA of the CDR3: TGTGCCAGCAGCCAACAGGGGCAGGCGGACTCCTACGAGCAGTACTTC. Translation: CASSQQGQADSYEQYF.

The chain has TRBV6-5 and TRBJ1-5, with 7 bases identical to TRBD1. J gave up 7 bases and V 2 bases, and 5 bases lay outside the gene matches. CDR1 is MNHEY and CDR2 is SVGAGI in the germline V gene. This CDR3 spans 14 amino acids. CDR3 sequence reads: CASSYALGGQPQHF. DNA of the CDR3: TGTGCCAGCAGTTACGCACTAGGGGGCCAGCCCCAGCATTTT.

J is TRBJ2-3 and V is TRBV15; no clear D. Per the germline V gene, CDR1 is LNHNV and CDR2 is YYDKDF (reference sequence). The CDR3 totals 16 residues. The V end lost 2 bases, the J end lost 6 bases, and 18 bases lay between the germline ends. The CDR3 nucleotides are TGTGCCACCAGCAGATCTATGCCTTCTGGATCCGATACGCAGTATTTT. It translates to CATSRSMPSGSDTQYF.